This T cell receptor beta chain was recovered during a study of a mutant IDH1 vaccine in newly diagnosed glioma. At the level of the study: Of treated patients, around 62% were men and approximately 40% women, averaging roughly 42 years.

Using immunoSEQ multiplex PCR, the repertoire was profiled, and TCRdb retains in-frame clones only, with some absent. Here the sample spans nearly 35,000 clones, around 85% being singletons. Time point given: week 5, during vaccination. The vaccine gave 300 ug of a 20-mer mutant IDH1 peptide subcutaneously per dose. In regard to this clone: Its antigen is unknown.

Trimming shortened V by 5 bases and J by 5 bases, and 12 bases separated the two germline ends. This CDR3 is built from 13 residues. Germline lookup yields CDR1 SGHAT and CDR2 FQNNGV. Sequences were derived from PBMCs, sampled from a glioma patient whose treatment included an IDH1 peptide vaccine. The sequence came from a young man with glioma. V usage is TRBV11-2 and J usage is TRBJ1-1, with no clear D. CDR3 loop: CASSIHLETEAFF. DNA of the CDR3: TGTGCCAGCAGCATACACCTCGAAACTGAAGCTTTCTTT.